Listed below are T cell receptor beta chains from one sample, sequenced in a study of blood T cell repertoires in COVID-19. The table came from immunoSEQ multiplex PCR; TCRdb's copy has only in-frame clones and leaves some out. This sample carries about 200,000 clones, 80% to 90% of them seen once, and the ten largest clones take 3.3%. Sequenced input: peripheral blood. The receptors here all came from a man aged 55 to 70 with acute or convalescent COVID-19. The CDR3 runs from the conserved cysteine through the conserved F or W. D genes are given only for firm matches. Clone sizes are given selectively: once, few, many, or a class where the clone is expanded.

clone size	V gene	D gene	J gene	CDR3 DNA	CDR3 protein
-	TRBV18	TRBD1	TRBJ1-5	TGTGCCAGCTCAGCGGACAGGGGTAATCAGCCCCAGCATTTT	CASSADRGNQPQHF
-	TRBV4-1	TRBD2	TRBJ2-1	TGCGCCAGCAGCCAAGGACTAGCGGGAGTGTACAATGAGCAGTTCTTC	CASSQGLAGVYNEQFF
few	TRBV19	-	TRBJ2-2	TGTGCCCAGCTAGGGGCCCCTCTGAGCGGGGAGCTGTTTTTT	CAQLGAPLSGELFF
-	TRBV29-1	TRBD2	TRBJ2-3	TGCAGCGTTCTCGTAGGTCTAGCGGATCTGCTGGATACGCAGTATTTT	CSVLVGLADLLDTQYF
-	TRBV27	TRBD1	TRBJ2-7	TGTGCCAGCATAACTGTGACAGGGTTCGGGTACGAGCAGTACTTC	CASITVTGFGYEQYF
-	TRBV19	-	TRBJ2-1	TGTGCCAGTAGCCGCGGCAGGGTGGATGAGCAGTTCTTC	CASSRGRVDEQFF
-	TRBV4-2	TRBD2	TRBJ2-2	TGTGCCAGCAGCTCCCCTAGCGGTAAGAACACCGGGGAGCTGTTTTTT	CASSSPSGKNTGELFF
-	TRBV13	-	TRBJ1-4	TGTGCCAGCAGCCTTAACGTGGCGGGACGATTTTACGAAAAACTGTTTTTT	CASSLNVAGRFYEKLFF
-	TRBV25-1	-	TRBJ1-2	TGTGCCAGCAGCCCCGGGGGAAAGCCCTCGAATCTATATGGCTACACCTTC	CASSPGGKPSNLYGYTF
few	TRBV6-2/TRBV6-3	-	TRBJ2-1	TGTGCCAGCAGTTATAGCAGGAGGAATGAGCAGTTCTTC	CASSYSRRNEQFF
-	TRBV6-6	-	TRBJ2-7	TGTGCCAGCAGTTACTCGATCCCCAGGTGGCCCTACGAGCAGTACTTC	CASSYSIPRWPYEQYF
-	TRBV10-1	-	TRBJ2-3	TGCGCCAGCAGTGAGTCGATTAGTCAAGGGGGACCAAGCACAGATACGCAGTATTTT	CASSESISQGGPSTDTQYF
few	TRBV28	TRBD1	TRBJ1-1	TGTGCCAGCAGTTTACGTCGCGGGGACAGGGGGCGCTGGACTGAAGCTTTCTTT	CASSLRRGDRGRWTEAFF
-	TRBV7-3	-	TRBJ2-3	TGTGCCAGCAGCCTCACGGGGGGCACAGATACGCAGTATTTT	CASSLTGGTDTQYF
-	TRBV10-3	TRBD2	TRBJ2-7	TGTGCCATCAGTGGGACTAGCGGGATATACGAGCAGTACTTC	CAISGTSGIYEQYF
-	TRBV12-3/TRBV12-4	-	TRBJ2-1	TGTGCCAGCGACAAGACTAGGGACAATGAGCAGTTCTTC	CASDKTRDNEQFF
-	TRBV3-1/TRBV3-2	TRBD1	TRBJ1-3	TGTGCCAGCAGCCAACTGGGACAGAACTCTGGAAACACCATATATTTT	CASSQLGQNSGNTIYF
-	TRBV2	TRBD1	TRBJ2-1	TGTGCCAGCAGACCGACAGGGGTCCACAATGAGCAGTTCTTC	CASRPTGVHNEQFF
-	TRBV9	TRBD1	TRBJ2-3	TGTGCCAGCAGCGTAGCGTTCCGGGACAGGGGGCGGACAGATACGCAGTATTTT	CASSVAFRDRGRTDTQYF
few	TRBV7-9	-	TRBJ1-5	TGTGCCAGCAGCTATACAGAAAGCAATCAGCCCCAGCATTTT	CASSYTESNQPQHF
-	TRBV4-2	TRBD2	TRBJ2-7	TGTGCCAGCAGCCAACAAGCGGGAGAATCGACCTACGAGCAGTACTTC	CASSQQAGESTYEQYF
once	TRBV7-2	TRBD2	TRBJ2-7	TGTGCCAGCAGCCAACTGGGGGGGCCGGGACTAGCGGGGACCTACGAGCAGTACTTC	CASSQLGGPGLAGTYEQYF
-	TRBV18	TRBD1	TRBJ1-2	TGTGCCAGCTCACCACAACAACCGGGACAGGGGAACTATGGCTACACCTTC	CASSPQQPGQGNYGYTF
-	TRBV6-2/TRBV6-3	TRBD1	TRBJ1-4	TGTGCCAGCAGTCCAGGGGGGCTACAAAATGAAAAACTGTTTTTT	CASSPGGLQNEKLFF
few	TRBV5-1	TRBD2	TRBJ2-3	TGCGCCAGCAGCTTGGGAGCGGGAGGGGCTGGTACGCAGTATTTT	CASSLGAGGAGTQYF
-	TRBV7-3	TRBD2	TRBJ2-2	TGTGCCAGCAGCGTAGCGGGAGCTGGCACCGGGGAGCTGTTTTTT	CASSVAGAGTGELFF
once	TRBV18	TRBD2	TRBJ2-3	TGTGCCAGCTCACTTCTAGCGGGAGGCCACACAGATACGCAGTATTTT	CASSLLAGGHTDTQYF
-	TRBV4-2	TRBD2	TRBJ2-2	TGTGCCAGCAGCCAACGGGACTACCACACCGGGGAGCTGTTTTTT	CASSQRDYHTGELFF
-	TRBV7-9	-	TRBJ1-5	TGTGCCAGCAGCCCCGACGGGGATCAGCCCCAGCATTTT	CASSPDGDQPQHF
-	TRBV5-8	-	TRBJ1-2	TGTGCCAGCATCCCCCTTGGGGGGAGCTATGGCTACACCTTC	CASIPLGGSYGYTF
-	TRBV9	TRBD1	TRBJ2-1	TGTGCCAGCAGCGTAGGTGGGACAGGGAGCTACAATGAGCAGTTCTTC	CASSVGGTGSYNEQFF
-	TRBV2	TRBD2	TRBJ2-3	TGTGCCAGCAGTGAATGGTTAGCGGGAAGGTCTGGTACGCAGTATTTT	CASSEWLAGRSGTQYF
few	TRBV4-3	-	TRBJ1-2	TGCGCCAGCAGCCAGCAGGTTAACTATGGCTACACCTTC	CASSQQVNYGYTF
few	TRBV7-9	-	TRBJ2-5	TGTGCCAGCAGCCAATCCGCGCCCGGGGTAGAGACCCAGTACTTC	CASSQSAPGVETQYF
-	TRBV10-3	TRBD1	TRBJ1-1	TGTGCCATCAGTTCGGGACAGGGGGGAGCTGAAGCTTTCTTT	CAISSGQGGAEAFF
few	TRBV6-1	-	TRBJ2-1	TGTGCCAGCAGTGAAAGGCAGGGCACCCGCAATGAGCAGTTCTTC	CASSERQGTRNEQFF
-	TRBV6-5	-	TRBJ1-2	TGTGCCAGCAGTTACGGGGGGACTTATGGCTACACCTTC	CASSYGGTYGYTF
once	TRBV3-1/TRBV3-2	-	TRBJ2-2	TGTGCCAGCAGCCCCAGTCAAACCGGGGAGCTGTTTTTT	CASSPSQTGELFF
-	TRBV19	-	TRBJ2-1	TGTGCCAGTAGTACGCGGGACAATGAGCAGTTCTTC	CASSTRDNEQFF
-	TRBV27	-	TRBJ2-1	TGTGCCAGCAGTCGACTAGGCCCCTACAATGAGCAGTTCTTC	CASSRLGPYNEQFF
-	TRBV6-5	TRBD2	TRBJ2-7	TGTGCCAGCAGTACGCCCGGGACTAGCTTACAGTACTTC	CASSTPGTSLQYF
-	TRBV5-1	TRBD2	TRBJ2-1	TGCGCCAGCAGCTTGACCGGGACTAGCGGGGGTGAGCAGTTCTTC	CASSLTGTSGGEQFF
-	TRBV5-4	TRBD1	TRBJ2-2	TGTGCCAGCAGGGGCCCCGGGACAGGGTTGGGGGCCGGGGAGCTGTTTTTT	CASRGPGTGLGAGELFF
-	TRBV7-9	-	TRBJ1-3	TGTGCCAGCAGCCCATCAGGTTCTGGAAACACCATATATTTT	CASSPSGSGNTIYF
-	TRBV4-1	TRBD1	TRBJ1-5	TGCGCCAGCAGCCGCGAAACAGGGGATAGCAATCAGCCCCAGCATTTT	CASSRETGDSNQPQHF
once	TRBV6-5	-	TRBJ2-7	TGTGCCAGCAGTTACTCGAGTTCAGGTGCCTACGAGCAGTACTTC	CASSYSSSGAYEQYF
few	TRBV28	-	TRBJ1-6	TGTGCCAGCAGTTTATCCCTCGGCGGCCGGAAGAATTCACCCCTCCACTTT	CASSLSLGGRKNSPLHF
-	TRBV7-8	-	TRBJ1-5	TGTGCCAGCAGCTTAGCCGCGACACCAACCAAGGAGCCCCAGCATTTT	CASSLAATPTKEPQHF
few	TRBV6-5	TRBD2	TRBJ2-7	TGTGCCAGCAGTTCTCCGGGACTAGGAACCTACGAGCAGTACTTC	CASSSPGLGTYEQYF
once	TRBV6-2/TRBV6-3	-	TRBJ1-1	TGTGCCAGCAGTTACTCGGGTCTTCGGGGAGGGGGTGAAGCTTTCTTT	CASSYSGLRGGGEAFF
few	TRBV5-1	TRBD2	TRBJ2-1	TGCGCCAGCAGCTCGGCTAGCGGGAGGGGAGAGCAGTTCTTC	CASSSASGRGEQFF
-	TRBV6-4	-	TRBJ2-7	TGTGCCAGCAGTGACAACGGCCGGGGATCCTACGAGCAGTACTTC	CASSDNGRGSYEQYF
-	TRBV7-2	-	TRBJ1-2	TGTGCCAGCAGCTTATTTCAGGGTCTTGGCTACACCTTC	CASSLFQGLGYTF
-	TRBV7-9	TRBD1	TRBJ1-4	TGTGCCAGCAGCTTCGGACAGGGGGCGAATGAAAAACTGTTTTTT	CASSFGQGANEKLFF
-	TRBV5-4	TRBD2	TRBJ2-1	TGTGCCAGCAGCTTGGCCAAGGGGACTAGCGGGACGGGTGAGCAGTTCTTC	CASSLAKGTSGTGEQFF
-	TRBV7-3	TRBD1	TRBJ1-1	TGTGCCAGCAGCTTACAGGGGGCTGAGAACACTGAAGCTTTCTTT	CASSLQGAENTEAFF
once	TRBV28	TRBD2	TRBJ2-1	TGTGCCAGCAGTCCGCCCGGGACTAGCGGGAGGGTTGGATTCTTC	CASSPPGTSGRVGFF
-	TRBV19	-	TRBJ1-1	TGTGCCAGTAGTATTTCCGCCGTGAGCACTGAAGCTTTCTTT	CASSISAVSTEAFF